This T cell receptor (beta chain) was retrieved from a study of cytomegalovirus exposure and HLA in healthy donors. PCR used 60 Vbeta primers and 13 Jbeta primers. Clones were read by immunoSEQ multiplex PCR, and TCRdb kept only the in-frame ones, dropping some. The sample has roughly 84,000 clones, around 79% seen once. Note on this clone: Its antigen is unidentified.

The CDR3 extends over 15 amino acids. Germline CDR1 is SGHTA and CDR2 is FQGNSA. V was cut by 2 bases and J by 2 bases, with 10 bases left in between. Study conclusions and caveats: TRBV6-2, TRBV6-3 and some other V segments were unresolvable in 87-base-pair reads. Highest at DRB1 and lowest at HLA-C, TCR association rates differed among HLA loci in a later analysis.

The sample taken for sequencing was PBMCs. This sequence originates from a male donor in good health and CMV-seropositive. This chain joins TRBV7-2 and TRBJ2-1; no clear D. CDR3 in DNA: TGTGCCAGCAGCTTACCGAGGCGTACCTACAATGAGCAGTTCTTC. It translates to CASSLPRRTYNEQFF.